The next 7 T cell receptor beta chains were all read from a single sample in a study of blood T cell repertoires in COVID-19. This table comes from immunoSEQ multiplex PCR, and its TCRdb copy is limited to in-frame clones, with some not included. The sample lists 100,000 to 150,000 clones; roughly 90% were seen once. Sequencing was performed on peripheral blood. Every receptor here comes from a man aged 50 or older with acute or convalescent COVID-19.

The V and J genes are TRBV2 and TRBJ1-6, with 7 bases fitting TRBD1. Unmatched junction bases numbered 6, after V lost 2 bases and J lost 2 bases. The CDR3 sequence is 17 residues long. Germline-derived CDR1 and CDR2 are SNHLY and FYNNEI. CDR3 sequence (DNA): TGTGCCAGCAGTGAATTTGAGGGGGCGACCTATAATTCACCCCTCCACTTT. Protein sequence: CASSEFEGATYNSPLHF. Supplemented by reference TRBV2 and TRBJ1-6, the full variable domain reads EPEVTQTPSHQVTQMGQEVILRCVPISNHLYFYWYRQILGQKVEFLVSFYNNEISEKSEIFDDQFSVERPDGSNFTLKIRSTKLEDSAMYFCASSEFEGATYNSPLHFGNGTRLTVT.

V usage is TRBV20-1 and J usage is TRBJ1-2; D remains ambiguous. Trimming pared 0 bases from V and 8 bases from J, leaving 7 bases between. This CDR3 has 11 residues. Germline V lookup: CDR1 DFQATT, CDR2 SNEGSKA (reference sequence). CDR3 sequence reads: CSARDRGGYTF. The CDR3, as DNA: TGCAGTGCTAGAGATCGAGGGGGCTACACCTTC.

This sequence joins TRBV27 and TRBJ2-7, with 9 bases lining up with TRBD2. The CDR3 runs 14 residues. V lost 6 bases, J lost 2 bases, and 5 bases stayed unmatched. CDR1 and CDR2 (germline): MNHEY, SMNVEV (reference sequence). CDR3 in DNA: TGTGCCAGCAGATCTAGCGGGACCACCTACGAGCAGTACTTC. This codes for CASRSSGTTYEQYF.

The gene calls are TRBV30 and TRBJ2-3; a possible D gene is TRBD2 (6 bases). This CDR3 contains 15 residues. Trimming removed 2 bases at V and 3 bases at J, with 15 bases between. Germline V gene lookup returns CDR1 GTSNPN and CDR2 SVGIG (reference sequence). CDR3 bases: TGTGCCTGGAGTACCTCTAGCGTAGGGACAGATACGCAGTATTTT. This translates into CAWSTSSVGTDTQYF.

The chain has TRBV2 and TRBJ1-5; no reliable D call. Trimming removed 3 bases at V and 6 bases at J, with 15 bases between. Germline assignment: CDR1 SNHLY and CDR2 FYNNEI. The CDR3 length is 15 residues. Here the CDR3 DNA reads TGTGCCAGCAGTGATGACACCTCAGGTGGTCAGCCCCAGCATTTT. Its protein is CASSDDTSGGQPQHF.

The chain uses TRBV30 and TRBJ1-1; D gene unclear. The CDR3 is 13 residues long. CDR1 is GTSNPN and CDR2 is SVGIG in the germline V gene (reference sequence). Trimming pared 0 bases from V and 1 base from J, leaving 6 bases between. CDR3 bases: TGTGCCTGGAGTGTAGATAGGAACACTGAAGCTTTCTTT. Translating it yields CAWSVDRNTEAFF.

This chain links TRBV19 with TRBJ2-1; 13 bases fit TRBD2. Trimming at V came to 6 bases and at J to 10 bases, leaving 9 bases not matched to a gene. The CDR3 has 15 residues. Germline V lookup: CDR1 LNHDA, CDR2 SQIVND (reference sequence). Here the CDR3 DNA reads TGTGCCAGTAGGGCCGGGACTAGCGGGATTCGCGAGCAGTTCTTC. Translating it yields CASRAGTSGIREQFF.